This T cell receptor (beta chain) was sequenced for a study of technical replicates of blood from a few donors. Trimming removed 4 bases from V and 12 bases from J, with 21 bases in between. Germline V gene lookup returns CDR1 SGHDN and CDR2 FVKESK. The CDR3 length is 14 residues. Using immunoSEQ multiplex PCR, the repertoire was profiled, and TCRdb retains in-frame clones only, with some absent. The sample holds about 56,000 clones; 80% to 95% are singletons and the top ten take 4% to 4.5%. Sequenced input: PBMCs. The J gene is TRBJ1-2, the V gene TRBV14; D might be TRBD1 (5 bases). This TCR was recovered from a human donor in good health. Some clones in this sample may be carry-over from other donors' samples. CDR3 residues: CASSLRGPPGIHTF. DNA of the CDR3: TGTGCCAGCAGCCTAAGAGGCCCCCCAGGGATACACACCTTC.